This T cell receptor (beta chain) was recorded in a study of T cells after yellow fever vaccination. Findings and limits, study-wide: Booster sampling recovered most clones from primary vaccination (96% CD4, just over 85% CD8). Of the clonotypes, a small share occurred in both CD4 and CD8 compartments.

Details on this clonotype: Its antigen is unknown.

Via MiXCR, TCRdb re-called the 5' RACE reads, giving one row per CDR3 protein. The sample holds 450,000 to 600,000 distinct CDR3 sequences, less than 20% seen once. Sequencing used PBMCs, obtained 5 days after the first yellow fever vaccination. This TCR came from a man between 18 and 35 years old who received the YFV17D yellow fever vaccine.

CDR3 loop: CASSHTQGTGELFF. CDR3 sequence (DNA): TGTGCCAGCAGCCACACTCAGGGCACCGGGGAGCTGTTTTTT. The V gene is TRBV4-2, the J gene TRBJ2-2; weak D call: TRBD1 (5 bases). Germline V gene sequence: CDR1 LGHNA, CDR2 YNFKEQ. The CDR3 extends over 14 amino acids. V gave up 3 bases and J gave up 4 bases, with 9 bases separating them.